The 10 T cell receptor beta chains in this list originate from one sample, sequenced in a study of blood T cells in healthy people across ages. Sample-barcoded 5' priming and a J-beta primer mix drove a second PCR of about 7 to 12 cycles. TCRdb reanalysed the 5' RACE reads using MiXCR and keeps one entry per CDR3 protein. Among 1,300,000 or so distinct CDR3 sequences listed, 59% were seen once. What was sequenced was blood. Source of these receptors: a young man in good health.

The chain recombines TRBV6-5 with TRBJ2-1, with D perhaps matching TRBD1 or TRBD2 (5 bases each). This CDR3 contains 18 residues. Trimming shortened V by 0 bases and J by 4 bases, and 19 bases separated the two germline ends. The germline CDR1 and CDR2 sequences are MNHEY and SVGAGI. The CDR3 coding sequence is TGTGCCAGCAGTTACTCTGGCGGCAGGGTGGGGGTTTACAATGAGCAGTTCTTC. Translated: CASSYSGGRVGVYNEQFF.

The V call is TRBV27, the J call TRBJ2-7; tentatively, D is TRBD1 (6 bases). CDR3 length: 15 amino acids. Germline V gives CDR1 MNHEY, CDR2 SMNVEV (reference sequence). Trimming removed 5 bases at V and 3 bases at J, with 17 bases between. The CDR3 DNA reads TGTGCCAGCAGTGGGGGCGAAGTTCCCTTCTACGAGCAGTACTTC. Translation: CASSGGEVPFYEQYF.

This clonotype was seen more than once but under ten times. The chain is built from TRBV20-1 and TRBJ2-7, with D possibly matching TRBD2 (6 bases). The DNA matches TRBJ2-5 better at its end, which makes the J call doubtful. Per the germline V gene, CDR1 is DFQATT and CDR2 is SNEGSKA (reference sequence). This CDR3 comprises 14 residues. DNA of the CDR3: TGCAGTGCGGAGACTAGGACACGTGAGGAGACCCAGTACTTC. It yields the protein CSAETRTREETQYF.

This clonotype has more than one count but fewer than ten. This sequence joins TRBV4-3 and TRBJ1-4; no clear D gene. The CDR3 extends over 12 amino acids. V was clipped by 3 bases and J by 5 bases, with 4 bases between them. The V gene's germline CDR1 is LGHNA and CDR2 YSLEER. DNA of the CDR3: TGCGCCAGCAGCCATGTAAATGAAAAACTGTTTTTT. This codes for CASSHVNEKLFF.

The chain combines TRBV7-2 with TRBJ1-5; D unclear. This CDR3 has 15 residues. V lost 5 bases, J lost 0 bases, and 11 bases lay in between. Germline V lookup: CDR1 SGHTA, CDR2 FQGNSA. CDR3 sequence (DNA): TGTGCCAGCAGCGCACGGGAATATAGCAATCAGCCCCAGCATTTT. This gives the protein CASSAREYSNQPQHF.

This rearrangement joins TRBV20-1 to TRBJ2-7, with D possibly matching TRBD2 (7 bases). V lost 5 bases, J lost 2 bases, and 13 bases lay in between. This CDR3 is built from 13 residues. Germline CDR1 DFQATT, CDR2 SNEGSKA (reference sequence). The CDR3 sequence: CSARGATTYEQYF. As DNA, the CDR3 is TGCAGTGCTCGGGGGGCGACAACCTACGAGCAGTACTTC.

This rearrangement joins TRBV20-1 to TRBJ2-5; 7 bases line up with TRBD2. The germline gives CDR1 DFQATT, CDR2 SNEGSKA (reference sequence). The CDR3 spans 15 residues. J gave up 11 bases and V 0 bases, and 15 bases lay outside the gene matches. The CDR3 bases are TGCAGTGCTAGAGAGGGGGGGGGGAGGTACAATGAGCAGTACTTC. The encoded protein is CSAREGGGRYNEQYF.

In regard to this clonotype: Its ends do not fully match the called genes, so a read error is possible. The chain employs TRBV29-1 and TRBJ1-1, with D hard to call. CDR3 length: 11 amino acids. Germline values: CDR1 SQVTM, CDR2 ANQGSEA. In DNA, the CDR3 is TGTAGCGTTGTGCAGCCTGGGGAAGCTTTCTTT. It codes for CSVVQPGEAFF.

This clonotype was recorded only once. At one boundary the junction diverges from the germline segment, which might be a read error. The chain uses TRBV10-3 and TRBJ1-2; TRBD1 might be the D (5 bases). This CDR3 has 12 residues. Looked up from germline, CDR1 is ENHRY and CDR2 is SYGVKD. CDR3 sequence reads: CAIGGGWDGCTF. The CDR3 nucleotides read TGTGCCATCGGCGGGGGGTGGGATGGCTGCACCTTC.

This chain connects TRBV20-1 to TRBJ1-1; 7 bases match TRBD1. The CDR3 contains 15 residues. The ends lost 0 bases at V and 0 bases at J; junction bases unmatched: 4. Germline assignment: CDR1 DFQATT and CDR2 SNEGSKA (reference sequence). The CDR3 here is CSARDLGQMNTEAFF. CDR3 DNA: TGCAGTGCTAGAGATTTGGGACAGATGAACACTGAAGCTTTCTTT.